This is a list of T cell receptor beta chains from one sample in a study of control samples from healthy donors and cancer patients. TCRdb's copy holds only in-frame clones and misses some; the assay was immunoSEQ multiplex PCR. The table records some 200,000 clones, roughly 94% of them present only once. Sequenced: blood. The receptors shown here come from a man in his forties or fifties in good health. Both conserved end residues are part of each CDR3. A D gene is named only where the DNA matches it firmly. Clone size is stated in some rows and not others, as once, few, many or a class when expanded.

V	size	J	D	DNA	CDR3
TRBV18	-	TRBJ2-6	-	TGTGCCAGCTCACCCTACTCTGGGGCCAACGTCCTGACTTTC	CASSPYSGANVLTF
TRBV10-1	-	TRBJ1-4	-	TGCGCCAGCAGTCGCGGACTTAATGAAAAACTGTTTTTT	CASSRGLNEKLFF
TRBV7-2	-	TRBJ1-2	TRBD1	TGTGCCAGCAGCTACCCCGGGACAGGGGCTTCCTATGGCTACACCTTC	CASSYPGTGASYGYTF
TRBV5-1	-	TRBJ2-2	TRBD1	TGCGCCAGCAGCAACATGGGGACAGGGGGCGCCGGCGGGGAGCTGTTTTTT	CASSNMGTGGAGGELFF
TRBV6-5	-	TRBJ2-5	-	TGTGCCAGCAGTTACTCCGAGACCCAGTACTTC	CASSYSETQYF
TRBV5-1	-	TRBJ1-1	-	TGCGCCAGCAGCTTGGTTCGGGGGGCGAAGAGTGAAGCTTTCTTT	CASSLVRGAKSEAFF
TRBV2	-	TRBJ1-1	TRBD1	TGTGCCAGCAGTGTGGAGGGATTAACAGGGGTCCGTTCTGAAGCTTTCTTT	CASSVEGLTGVRSEAFF
TRBV5-1	once	TRBJ2-1	TRBD2	TGCGCCAGCAGCTTGACCGGGACTAGCGGGGTGAATGAGCAGTTCTTC	CASSLTGTSGVNEQFF
TRBV6-5	-	TRBJ1-1	-	TGTGCCAGCAGTTACGGGACACCGGGGTCAGTCACTGAAGCTTTCTTT	CASSYGTPGSVTEAFF
TRBV19	-	TRBJ1-5	-	TGTGCCAGTAGTATAGCGGGAGATAGCAATCAGCCCCAGCATTTT	CASSIAGDSNQPQHF
TRBV24-1	-	TRBJ1-5	-	TGTGCCACCAGTGATTTCCCCAATCAGCCCCAGCATTTT	CATSDFPNQPQHF
TRBV6-5	-	TRBJ1-1	-	TGTGCCAGCAGTTTAATTATGGACTCTGAAGCTTTCTTT	CASSLIMDSEAFF
TRBV18	-	TRBJ2-7	-	TGTGCCAGCTCACCACATAAAGGACCGGGGGCGGGGGAGCAGTACTTC	CASSPHKGPGAGEQYF
TRBV6-5	-	TRBJ1-6	TRBD1	TGTGCCAGCAGGACCTCAGGTGGACAGGCCCACTTT	CASRTSGGQAHF
TRBV4-1	few	TRBJ1-4	-	TGCGCCAGCGGCTCATGGGGGGGGCTTGATGAAAAACTGTTTTTT	CASGSWGGLDEKLFF
TRBV27	once	TRBJ2-1	-	TGTGCCAGCAGTTTACGCCACAATGAGCAGTTCTTC	CASSLRHNEQFF
TRBV19	-	TRBJ1-2	TRBD1	TGTGCCAGCATGCAATACAGGGGAAATGACTATGGCTACACCTTC	CASMQYRGNDYGYTF
TRBV7-6	-	TRBJ2-2	-	TGTGCCAGCAGCCAAACAGTTCAGGGCACCGGGGAGCTGTTTTTT	CASSQTVQGTGELFF
TRBV4-2	-	TRBJ1-1	-	TGTGCCAGCAGCCGATGGAGGGGGGACCGCCCGATGAAGGGGGGACACAGTGAAGCTTTCTTT	CASSRWRGDRPMKGGHSEAFF
TRBV19	-	TRBJ2-2	TRBD1	TGTGCCAGTAGTACTCAGGGGGCTGGGGAGCTGTTTTTT	CASSTQGAGELFF
TRBV5-1	-	TRBJ1-1	-	TGCGCCAGCAGCTTCGACAGCAACACTGAAGCTTTCTTT	CASSFDSNTEAFF
TRBV2	-	TRBJ1-5	-	TGTGCCAGCGGGCATTATAGCAATCAGCCCCAGCATTTT	CASGHYSNQPQHF
TRBV4-1	-	TRBJ2-7	-	TGCGCCAGCAGCCAAGTGGGCGCCGCCTACGAGCAGTACTTC	CASSQVGAAYEQYF
TRBV27	-	TRBJ1-6	-	TGTGCCAGCAGTTTATCGAGGGAACGCAATTCACCCCTCCACTTT	CASSLSRERNSPLHF
TRBV3-1/TRBV3-2	-	TRBJ2-3	TRBD2	TGTGCCAGCAGCCCGTTCGGGGGGGGCACAGATACGCAGTATTTT	CASSPFGGGTDTQYF
TRBV2	-	TRBJ1-2	TRBD1	TGTGCCAGCAGTCCGACAGGGCCTTTCTATGGCTACACCTTC	CASSPTGPFYGYTF
TRBV7-6	-	TRBJ1-1	TRBD1	TGTGCCAGCAGCTTTCAGGGGGGGACTGAAGCTTTCTTT	CASSFQGGTEAFF
TRBV21-1	-	TRBJ1-1	-	TGTGCCAGCAGCAAATCGGAAGGCAGGGGCGCAGAGAAAGAGGACACTGAAGCTTTCTTT	CASSKSEGRGAEKEDTEAFF
TRBV28	-	TRBJ2-1	TRBD2	TGTGCCAGCAGTCGACTAGCGGAGGGCAATGAGCAGTTCTTC	CASSRLAEGNEQFF
TRBV27	-	TRBJ1-5	-	TGTGCCAGCAGTTTAGTTGGGGTTTCAGGTCTAAGCAATCAGCCCCAGCATTTT	CASSLVGVSGLSNQPQHF
TRBV28	-	TRBJ1-3	TRBD1	TGTGCCAGCACCCTTTCGGACAGGGGTCCGAACACCATATATTTT	CASTLSDRGPNTIYF
TRBV6-5	-	TRBJ2-5	-	TGTGCCGTTGGGGGAACGTATGAGACCCAGTACTTC	CAVGGTYETQYF
TRBV27	-	TRBJ1-2	-	TGTGCCAGCAGCCAGGGGCGCGGCTACACCTTC	CASSQGRGYTF
TRBV10-3	-	TRBJ1-1	-	TGTGCCATCAGTGGGCAGGCGAACACTGAAGCTTTCTTT	CAISGQANTEAFF
TRBV4-1	-	TRBJ1-5	TRBD1	TGCGCCAGCAGCCTGTTACCGGGACAGGGGGCCGTGGGTCAGCCCCAGCATTTT	CASSLLPGQGAVGQPQHF
TRBV18	-	TRBJ1-1	-	TGTGCCAGCTCACCACTGCAGGGTAGGTCTGAAGCTTTCTTT	CASSPLQGRSEAFF
TRBV29-1	-	TRBJ1-2	-	TGCAGCGGAGTCGGGGGCGAGTCGGATGGCTACACCTTC	CSGVGGESDGYTF